A selection of T cell receptor beta chains follows, all from one sample in a study of T cell repertoires in cytomegalovirus infection. In TCRdb, the reads were re-called with MiXCR into one record per CDR3 protein. This table has nearly 650,000 distinct CDR3 sequences, 20% to 30% appearing once. Specimen: CD8+ T cells from PBMCs. The receptor source for this set is a human donor in good health (CMV status not recorded). Some clones in this sample may be carry-over from other donors' samples. The CDR3 runs from the conserved cysteine through the conserved F or W. Expanded clones get a size class; other rows say once, few or many, or leave the size out.

J gene	V gene	clone size	CDR3 protein
TRBJ2-7	TRBV27	few	CASSLPGQGGYYEQYF
TRBJ2-1	TRBV29-1	NA	CSVYRDREGNEQFF
TRBJ2-1	TRBV19	few	CASSILAGGRNEQFF
TRBJ1-2	TRBV2	many	CASNPGQGASSENGYTF
TRBJ2-1	TRBV10-2	many	CASSVERGVYNEQFF
TRBJ2-6	TRBV7-3	many	CASSPGPISGVANVLTF
TRBJ2-1	TRBV29-1	NA	CSVGDRSSNEQFF
TRBJ2-3	TRBV7-7	NA	CASSLEGSGGAYTQYF
TRBJ2-1	TRBV7-8	many	CASSLAPLAGKYNEQFF
TRBJ2-3	TRBV15	few	CATSRVGDPDTQYF
TRBJ1-1	TRBV6-4	NA	CASKGSMNTEAFF
TRBJ2-1	TRBV7-6	many	CASSLDAGDSYNEQFF
TRBJ2-7	TRBV7-4	many	CASSSGAALGEQYF
TRBJ2-3	TRBV24-1	few	CATSDPGWSDTQYF
TRBJ2-5	TRBV12-3/TRBV12-4	many	CASSFLGEETQYF
TRBJ1-1	TRBV13	NA	CASSGQGARTEAFF
TRBJ1-2	TRBV2	NA	CASSEALGGHGYTF
TRBJ2-7	TRBV7-8	few	CASKLGATYEQYF
TRBJ2-5	TRBV7-8	NA	CASSLETGDGETQYF